This record covers a single TCR beta chain. The antigen remains unidentified. The junction does not match germline at one end; this may be a read error. The data were taken from a study of cytomegalovirus exposure and HLA in healthy donors. A multiplex PCR was run with 60 Vbeta primers and 13 Jbeta primers. In the study's own analysis: It was a later analysis that counted 75 million to 90 million unique TCR beta chains, of which around 11 million were shared. Produced via immunoSEQ multiplex PCR; TCRdb's table is partial and in-frame only. V and J calls and clone size are given by that table; D and trimming were obtained from the DNA. The sample consists of approximately 160,000 clones, approximately 80% of them appearing once. Study findings and constraints: A later analysis revealed that TCR association rates differed between HLA loci, peaking at DRB1 and bottoming out at HLA-C. Presence/absence analysis assumed near-uniform sequencing depth across donors.

The CDR3 spans 13 residues. CDR1 and CDR2 (germline): MNHEY, SVGAGI. The TCR was taken from a female donor in good health and CMV-seronegative. What was sequenced was PBMCs. V usage is TRBV6-5 and J usage is TRBJ2-6; 9 bases agree with TRBD1. The CDR3 region is CATRTGVTNGLTF. The DNA for the CDR3 is TGTGCCACCCGGACAGGGGTAACCAACGGCCTGACTTTC.